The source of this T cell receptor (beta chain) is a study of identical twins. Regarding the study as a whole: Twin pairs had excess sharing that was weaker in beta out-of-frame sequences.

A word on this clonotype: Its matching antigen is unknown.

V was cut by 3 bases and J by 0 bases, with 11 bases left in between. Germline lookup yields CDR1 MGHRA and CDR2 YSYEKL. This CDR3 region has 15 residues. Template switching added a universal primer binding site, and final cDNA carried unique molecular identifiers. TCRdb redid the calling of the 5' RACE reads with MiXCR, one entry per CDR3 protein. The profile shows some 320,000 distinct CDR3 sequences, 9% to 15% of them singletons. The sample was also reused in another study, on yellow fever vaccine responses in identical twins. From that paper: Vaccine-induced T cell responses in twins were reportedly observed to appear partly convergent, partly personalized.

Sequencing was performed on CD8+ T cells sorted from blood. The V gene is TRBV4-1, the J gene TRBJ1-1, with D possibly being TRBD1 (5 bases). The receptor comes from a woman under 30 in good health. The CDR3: CASSQPRQMNTEAFF. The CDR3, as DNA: TGCGCCAGCAGCCAGCCAAGACAGATGAACACTGAAGCTTTCTTT.